These 2 T cell receptor beta chains were all obtained from the same sample, sequenced in a study of blood T cells in healthy people across ages. Using a J-beta primer mix together with a sample-barcoded 5' primer, a second PCR was run for about 6 to 11 cycles. TCRdb re-called the 5' RACE reads through MiXCR, storing one row per CDR3 protein. Seen here are approximately 790,000 distinct CDR3 sequences, around 62% observed once, and the top ten hold about 30%. Sequencing used blood. The receptors were sampled from a young man in good health.

This rearrangement joins TRBV10-3 to TRBJ2-5; D might be TRBD1 (6 bases). This CDR3 is 14 amino acids long. The germline V gene encodes CDR1 ENHRY and CDR2 SYGVKD. The V end lost 2 bases, the J end lost 3 bases, and 10 bases lay between the germline ends. CDR3: CAISEVNREETQYF. The CDR3 DNA is TGTGCCATCAGTGAGGTGAACAGGGAAGAGACCCAGTACTTC.

The chain uses TRBV20-1 and TRBJ2-1; 8 bases are a match to TRBD1. The CDR3 length is 13 residues. V was clipped by 6 bases and J by 5 bases; unmatched bases: 6. Germline loops: CDR1 DFQATT, CDR2 SNEGSKA (reference sequence). CDR3 region: CSANRGINNEQFF. The CDR3 DNA sequence: TGCAGTGCCAACAGGGGGATCAACAATGAGCAGTTCTTC.